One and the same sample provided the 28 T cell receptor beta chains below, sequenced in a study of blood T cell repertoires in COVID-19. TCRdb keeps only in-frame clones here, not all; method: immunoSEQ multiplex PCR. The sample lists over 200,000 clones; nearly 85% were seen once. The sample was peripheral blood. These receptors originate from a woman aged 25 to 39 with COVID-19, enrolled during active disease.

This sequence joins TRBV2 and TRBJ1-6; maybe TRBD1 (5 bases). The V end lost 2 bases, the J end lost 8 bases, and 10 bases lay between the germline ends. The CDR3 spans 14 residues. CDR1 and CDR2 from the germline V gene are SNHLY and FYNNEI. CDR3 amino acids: CASSEFPGDSPLHF. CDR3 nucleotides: TGTGCCAGCAGTGAATTCCCGGGGGATTCACCCCTCCACTTT.

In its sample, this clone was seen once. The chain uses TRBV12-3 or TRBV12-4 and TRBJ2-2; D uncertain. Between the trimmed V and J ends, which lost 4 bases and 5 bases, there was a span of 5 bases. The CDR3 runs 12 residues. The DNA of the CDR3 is TGTGCCAGCAGTTCAGGAACCGGGGAGCTGTTTTTT. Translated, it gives CASSSGTGELFF.

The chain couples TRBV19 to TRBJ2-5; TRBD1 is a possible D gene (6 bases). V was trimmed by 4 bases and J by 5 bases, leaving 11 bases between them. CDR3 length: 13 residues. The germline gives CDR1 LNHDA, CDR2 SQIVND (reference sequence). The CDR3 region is CASSNRAGETQYF. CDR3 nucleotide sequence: TGTGCCAGTAGTAACAGGGCAGGGGAGACCCAGTACTTC.

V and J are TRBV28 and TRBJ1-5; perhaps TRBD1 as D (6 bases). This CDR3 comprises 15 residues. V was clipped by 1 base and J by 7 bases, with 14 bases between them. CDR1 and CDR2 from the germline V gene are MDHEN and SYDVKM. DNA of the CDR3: TGTGCCAGCAGTTTATCTGAGAGAAGGGGGCAGCCCCAGCATTTT. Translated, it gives CASSLSERRGQPQHF.

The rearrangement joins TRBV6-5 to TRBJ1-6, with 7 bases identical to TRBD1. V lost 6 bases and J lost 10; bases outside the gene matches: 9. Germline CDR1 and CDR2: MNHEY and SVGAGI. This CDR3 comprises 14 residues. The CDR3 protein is CASSLQGMVSPLHF. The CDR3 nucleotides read TGTGCCAGCAGCCTACAGGGGATGGTCTCACCCCTCCACTTT.

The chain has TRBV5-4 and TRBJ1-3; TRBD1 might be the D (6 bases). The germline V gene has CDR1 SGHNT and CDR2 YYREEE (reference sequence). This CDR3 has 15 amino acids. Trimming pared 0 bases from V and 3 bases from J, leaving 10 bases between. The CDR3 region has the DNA TGTGCCAGCAGCTTGGAAGCAGGGGTTGGAAACACCATATATTTT. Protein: CASSLEAGVGNTIYF.

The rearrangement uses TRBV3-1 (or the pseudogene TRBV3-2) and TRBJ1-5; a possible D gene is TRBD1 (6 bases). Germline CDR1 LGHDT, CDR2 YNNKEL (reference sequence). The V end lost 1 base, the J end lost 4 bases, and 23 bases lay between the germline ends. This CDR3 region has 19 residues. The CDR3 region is CASSQVMGWGREVNQPQHF. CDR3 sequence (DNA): TGTGCCAGCAGCCAAGTAATGGGGTGGGGGCGCGAGGTTAATCAGCCCCAGCATTTT.

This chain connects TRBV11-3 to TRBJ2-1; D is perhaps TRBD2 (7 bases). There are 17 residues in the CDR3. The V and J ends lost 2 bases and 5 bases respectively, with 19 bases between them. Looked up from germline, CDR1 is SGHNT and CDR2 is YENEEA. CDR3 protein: CASSLRRGGLIDNEQFF. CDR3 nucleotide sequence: TGTGCCAGCAGCTTAAGGAGGGGGGGCCTCATTGACAATGAGCAGTTCTTC.

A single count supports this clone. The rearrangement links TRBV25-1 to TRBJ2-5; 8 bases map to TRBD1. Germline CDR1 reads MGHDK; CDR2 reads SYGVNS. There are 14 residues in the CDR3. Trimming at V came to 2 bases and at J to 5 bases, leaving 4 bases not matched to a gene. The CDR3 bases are TGTGCCAGCAGTGAAGCAGGGGGCAGGGAGACCCAGTACTTC. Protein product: CASSEAGGRETQYF.

The CDR3 DNA reads as TGTGCCAGCAGCCCCGGGAACTCAAATTCACCCCTCCACTTT. It codes for CASSPGNSNSPLHF. This chain joins TRBV6-2 or TRBV6-3 and TRBJ1-6; D is unresolved. Germline lookup yields CDR1 MNHEY and CDR2 SVGEGT. This CDR3 contains 14 residues. V dropped 6 bases and J dropped 7 bases, with 13 bases sitting between them.

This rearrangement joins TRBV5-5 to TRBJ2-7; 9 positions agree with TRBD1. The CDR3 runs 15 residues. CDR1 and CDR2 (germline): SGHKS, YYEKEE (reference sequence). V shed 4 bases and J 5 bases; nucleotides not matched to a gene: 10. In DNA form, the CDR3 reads TGTGCCAGCAGCCTATGGTGGGGACAGGGTAACGAGCAGTACTTC. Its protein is CASSLWWGQGNEQYF.

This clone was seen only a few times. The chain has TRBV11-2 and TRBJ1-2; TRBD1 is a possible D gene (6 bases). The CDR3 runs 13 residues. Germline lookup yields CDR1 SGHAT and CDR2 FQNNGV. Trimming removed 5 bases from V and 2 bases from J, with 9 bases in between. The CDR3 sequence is CASSRDRNYGYTF. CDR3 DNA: TGTGCCAGCAGCCGAGACAGGAACTATGGCTACACCTTC.

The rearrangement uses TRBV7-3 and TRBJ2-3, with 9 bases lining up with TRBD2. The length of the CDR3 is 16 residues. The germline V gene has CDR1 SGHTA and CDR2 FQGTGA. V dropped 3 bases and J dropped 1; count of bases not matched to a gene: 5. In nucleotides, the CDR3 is TGTGCCAGCAGCTTGGTCGCTAGCGGGGGCACAGATACGCAGTATTTT. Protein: CASSLVASGGTDTQYF.

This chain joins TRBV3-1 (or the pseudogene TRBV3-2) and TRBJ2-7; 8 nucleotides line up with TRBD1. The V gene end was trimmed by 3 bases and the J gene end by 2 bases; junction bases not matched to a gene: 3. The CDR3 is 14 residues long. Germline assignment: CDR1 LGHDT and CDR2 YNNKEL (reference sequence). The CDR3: CASSQGQVPYEQYF. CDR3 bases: TGTGCCAGCAGCCAGGGACAGGTACCCTACGAGCAGTACTTC.

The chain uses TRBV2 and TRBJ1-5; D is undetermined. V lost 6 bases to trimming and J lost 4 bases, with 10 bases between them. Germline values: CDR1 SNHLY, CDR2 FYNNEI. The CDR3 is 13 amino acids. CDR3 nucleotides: TGTGCCAGCAGGGGCAGGCTAAATCAGCCCCAGCATTTT. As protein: CASRGRLNQPQHF.

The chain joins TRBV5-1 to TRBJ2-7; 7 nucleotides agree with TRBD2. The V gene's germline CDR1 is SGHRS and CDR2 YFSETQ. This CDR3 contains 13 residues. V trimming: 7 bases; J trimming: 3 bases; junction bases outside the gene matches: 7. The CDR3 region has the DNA TGCGCCAGCGGACGGGAGGCTTACTACGAGCAGTACTTC. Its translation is CASGREAYYEQYF.

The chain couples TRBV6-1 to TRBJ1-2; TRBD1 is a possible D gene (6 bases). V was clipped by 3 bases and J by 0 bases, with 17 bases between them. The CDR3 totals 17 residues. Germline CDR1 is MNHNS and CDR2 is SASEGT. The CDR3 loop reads CASSDPRGSRANYGYTF. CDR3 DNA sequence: TGTGCCAGCAGTGACCCCAGGGGCAGCAGAGCTAACTATGGCTACACCTTC.

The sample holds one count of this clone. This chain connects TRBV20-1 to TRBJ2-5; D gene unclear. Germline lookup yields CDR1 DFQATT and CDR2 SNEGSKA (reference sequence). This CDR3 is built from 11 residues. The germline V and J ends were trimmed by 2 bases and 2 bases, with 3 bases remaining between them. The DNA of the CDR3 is TGCAGTGCTAGATATCAAGAGACCCAGTACTTC. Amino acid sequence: CSARYQETQYF.

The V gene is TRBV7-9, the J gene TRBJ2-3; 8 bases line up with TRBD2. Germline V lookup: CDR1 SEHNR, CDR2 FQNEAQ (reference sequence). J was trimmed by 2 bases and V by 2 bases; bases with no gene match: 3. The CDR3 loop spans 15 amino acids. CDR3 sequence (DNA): TGTGCCAGCAGCTTACAAGCGGGGGTCACAGATACGCAGTATTTT. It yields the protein CASSLQAGVTDTQYF. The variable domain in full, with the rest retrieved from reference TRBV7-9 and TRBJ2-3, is DTGVSQNPRHKITKRGQNVTFRCDPISEHNRLYWYRQTLGQGPEFLTYFQNEAQLEKSRLLSDRFSAERPKGSFSTLEIQRTEQGDSAMYLCASSLQAGVTDTQYFGPGTRLTVL.

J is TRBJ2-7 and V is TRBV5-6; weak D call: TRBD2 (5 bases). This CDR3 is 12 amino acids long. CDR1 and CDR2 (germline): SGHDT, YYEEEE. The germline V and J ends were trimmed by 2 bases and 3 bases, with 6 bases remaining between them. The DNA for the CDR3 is TGTGCCAGCAGCTTTCGGGGCTACGAGCAGTACTTC. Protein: CASSFRGYEQYF.

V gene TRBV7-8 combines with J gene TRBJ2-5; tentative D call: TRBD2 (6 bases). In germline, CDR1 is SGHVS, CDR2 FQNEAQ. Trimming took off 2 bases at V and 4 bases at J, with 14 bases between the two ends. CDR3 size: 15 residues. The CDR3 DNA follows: TGTGCCAGCAGCTTAAATTCGTTGGGGGGAGAGACCCAGTACTTC. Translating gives CASSLNSLGGETQYF.

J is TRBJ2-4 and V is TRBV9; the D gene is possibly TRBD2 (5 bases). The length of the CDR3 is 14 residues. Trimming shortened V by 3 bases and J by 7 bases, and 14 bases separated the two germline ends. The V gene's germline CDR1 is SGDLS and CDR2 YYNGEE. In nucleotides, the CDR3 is TGTGCCAGCAGCGCAAGCGGTCCTGGGAACATTCAGTACTTC. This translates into CASSASGPGNIQYF.

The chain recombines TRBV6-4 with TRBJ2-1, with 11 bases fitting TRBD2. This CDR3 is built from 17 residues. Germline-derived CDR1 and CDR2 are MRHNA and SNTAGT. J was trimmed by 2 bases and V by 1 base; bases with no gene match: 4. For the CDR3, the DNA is TGTGCCAGCAGTGACTTGCGACTAGCGGGGCCCTACAATGAGCAGTTCTTC. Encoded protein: CASSDLRLAGPYNEQFF.

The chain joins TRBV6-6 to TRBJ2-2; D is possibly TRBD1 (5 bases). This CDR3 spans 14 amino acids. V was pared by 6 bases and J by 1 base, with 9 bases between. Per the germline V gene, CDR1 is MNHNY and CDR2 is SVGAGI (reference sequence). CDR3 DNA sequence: TGTGCCAGCAGAGACAGTTGGAACACCGGGGAGCTGTTTTTT. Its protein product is CASRDSWNTGELFF.

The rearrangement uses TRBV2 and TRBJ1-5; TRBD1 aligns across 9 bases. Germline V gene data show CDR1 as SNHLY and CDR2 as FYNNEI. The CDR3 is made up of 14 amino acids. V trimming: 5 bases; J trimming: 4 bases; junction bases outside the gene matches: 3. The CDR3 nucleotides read TGTGCCAGCAGTCAACAGGGGGCAAATCAGCCCCAGCATTTT. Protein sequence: CASSQQGANQPQHF.

CDR3 nucleotide sequence: TGTGCCAGCAGTTTCGGGGGGGCCACAGATACGCAGTATTTT. This sequence encodes CASSFGGATDTQYF. V gene TRBV28 combines with J gene TRBJ2-3; 8 bases fit TRBD2. The CDR3 runs 14 residues. Germline CDR1 and CDR2: MDHEN and SYDVKM. J gave up 2 bases and V 3 bases, and 1 base lay outside the gene matches.

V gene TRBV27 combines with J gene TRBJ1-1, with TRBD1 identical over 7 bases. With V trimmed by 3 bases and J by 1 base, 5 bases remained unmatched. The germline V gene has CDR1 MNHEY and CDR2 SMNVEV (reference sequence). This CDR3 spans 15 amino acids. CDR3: CASSFRGQRNTEAFF. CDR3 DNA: TGTGCCAGCAGTTTTCGGGGACAGCGGAACACTGAAGCTTTCTTT.

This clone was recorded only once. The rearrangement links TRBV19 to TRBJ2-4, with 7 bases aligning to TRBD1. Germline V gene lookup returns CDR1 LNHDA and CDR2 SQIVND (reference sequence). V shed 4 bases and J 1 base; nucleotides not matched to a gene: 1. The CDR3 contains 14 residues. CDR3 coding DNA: TGTGCCAGTAGTACACAGGGGGCCAAAAACATTCAGTACTTC. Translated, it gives CASSTQGAKNIQYF.